This T cell receptor beta chain was documented in a study of blood T cell repertoires in COVID-19. Background on the study: From the United States, Italy and Spain came samples of acute and convalescent COVID-19. T cells, B-cell-depleted T cells, or PBMCs provided the cDNA or gDNA that served as material.

Authors' analysis steps: Reference gene primer amplification in the assay estimated nucleated cell counts. Assay: immunoSEQ multiplex PCR; the TCRdb copy retains only in-frame clones and omits some. D and trimming come from the DNA, and the V and J calls and clone size come from that table. This sample yields 200,000 to 250,000 clones, of which approximately 85% are seen a single time; approximately 8.1% belongs to the top ten. CDR3 length equals 13 residues. Trimming pared 5 bases from V and 2 bases from J, leaving 8 bases between. The germline V gene encodes CDR1 KGHSH and CDR2 LQKENI. The TCR comes from a woman in her forties or fifties with active or convalescent COVID-19. Sequencing was carried out using peripheral blood. The rearrangement uses TRBV18 and TRBJ2-3; TRBD1 might be the D (6 bases). Here the CDR3 reads CASSTGFTDTQYF. CDR3 DNA: TGTGCCAGCTCAACAGGGTTCACAGATACGCAGTATTTT.